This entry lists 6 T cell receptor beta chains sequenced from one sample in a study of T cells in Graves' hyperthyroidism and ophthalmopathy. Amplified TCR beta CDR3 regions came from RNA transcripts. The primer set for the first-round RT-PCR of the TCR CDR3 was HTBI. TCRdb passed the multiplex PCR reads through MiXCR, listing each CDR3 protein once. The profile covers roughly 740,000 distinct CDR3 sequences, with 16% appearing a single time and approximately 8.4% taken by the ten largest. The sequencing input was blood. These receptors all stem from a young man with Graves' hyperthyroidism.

The CDR3 DNA is TGTGCCACCAGCAGAAGACAGGGGTCCTACGAGCAGTACTTC. Amino acid sequence: CATSRRQGSYEQYF. The rearrangement uses TRBV15 and TRBJ2-7, with 8 bases matching TRBD1. The ends lost 2 bases at V and 1 base at J; junction bases unmatched: 1. Looked up from germline, CDR1 is LNHNV and CDR2 is YYDKDF (reference sequence). CDR3 length: 14 amino acids.

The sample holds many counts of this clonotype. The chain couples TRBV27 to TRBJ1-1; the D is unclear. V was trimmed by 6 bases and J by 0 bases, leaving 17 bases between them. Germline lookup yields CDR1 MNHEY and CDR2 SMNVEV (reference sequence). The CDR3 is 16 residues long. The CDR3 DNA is TGTGCCAGCAGCCCGTTGCAAGGGTGGATGAACACTGAAGCTTTCTTT. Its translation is CASSPLQGWMNTEAFF.

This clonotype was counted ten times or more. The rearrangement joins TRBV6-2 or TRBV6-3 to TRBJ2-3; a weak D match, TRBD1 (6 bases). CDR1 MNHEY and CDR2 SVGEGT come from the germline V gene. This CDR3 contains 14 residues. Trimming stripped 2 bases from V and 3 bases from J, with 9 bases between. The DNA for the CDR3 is TGTGCCAGCAGTTACAACCAGGGGACAGATACGCAGTATTTT. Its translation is CASSYNQGTDTQYF.

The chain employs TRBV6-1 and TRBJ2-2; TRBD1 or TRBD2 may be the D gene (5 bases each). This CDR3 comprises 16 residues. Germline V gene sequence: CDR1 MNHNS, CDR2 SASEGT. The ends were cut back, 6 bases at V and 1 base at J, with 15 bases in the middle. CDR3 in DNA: TGTGCCAGCAGCGGTTACGGGGCCCTGAACACCGGGGAGCTGTTTTTT. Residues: CASSGYGALNTGELFF.

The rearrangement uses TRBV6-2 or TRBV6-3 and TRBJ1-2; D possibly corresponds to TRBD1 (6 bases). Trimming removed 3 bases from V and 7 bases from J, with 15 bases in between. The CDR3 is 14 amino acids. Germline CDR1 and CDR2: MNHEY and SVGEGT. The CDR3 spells CASSYEQGRSGYTF. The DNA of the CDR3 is TGTGCCAGCAGTTATGAACAGGGCCGTTCTGGCTACACCTTC.

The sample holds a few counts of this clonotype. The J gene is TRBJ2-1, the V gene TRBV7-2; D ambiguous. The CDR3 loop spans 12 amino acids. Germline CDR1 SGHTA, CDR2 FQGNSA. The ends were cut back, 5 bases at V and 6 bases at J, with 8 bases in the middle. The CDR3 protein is CASSPYTNEQFF. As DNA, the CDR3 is TGTGCCAGCAGCCCATATACCAATGAGCAGTTCTTC. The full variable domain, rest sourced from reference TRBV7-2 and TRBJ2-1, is GAGVSQSPSNKVTEKGKDVELRCDPISGHTALYWYRQSLGQGLEFLIYFQGNSAPDKSGLPSDRFSAERTGGSVSTLTIQRTQQEDSAVYLCASSPYTNEQFFGPGTRLTVL.